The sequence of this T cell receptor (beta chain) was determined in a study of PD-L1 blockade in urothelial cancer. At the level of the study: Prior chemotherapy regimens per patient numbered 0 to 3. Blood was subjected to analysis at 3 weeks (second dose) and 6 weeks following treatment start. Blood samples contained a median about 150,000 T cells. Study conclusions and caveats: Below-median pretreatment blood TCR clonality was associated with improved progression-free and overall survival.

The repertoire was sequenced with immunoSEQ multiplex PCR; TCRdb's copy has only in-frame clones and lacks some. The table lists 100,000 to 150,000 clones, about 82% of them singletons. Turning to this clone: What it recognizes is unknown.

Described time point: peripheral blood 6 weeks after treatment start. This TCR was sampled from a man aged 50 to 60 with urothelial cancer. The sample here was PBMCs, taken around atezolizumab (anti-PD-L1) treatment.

In nucleotides, the CDR3 is TGTGCCAGCAGCAACAACAGGGGCCCCAGCAATCAGCCCCAGCATTTT. Its protein product is CASSNNRGPSNQPQHF. The chain carries TRBV21-1 and TRBJ1-5; the table names TRBD1, a call not compared with the DNA. TRBV21-1 is noted as a pseudogene. This CDR3 is built from 16 residues.